The entry below gives a single T cell receptor beta chain sequence along with its context. This specimen includes other DNA sequences encoding the same CDR3. After removal of 1 base from V and 6 bases from J, the junction contained 1 base not matched to a gene. The CDR3 is 14 amino acids. Germline CDR1 is SGHRS and CDR2 is YFSETQ. The data were obtained in a study of blood T cell repertoires in COVID-19. In the study overall: COVID-19 samples from acute and convalescent phases originated in the United States, Italy and Spain.

In the original workflow: Reference gene primer amplification gave nucleated cell count estimates. Sequencing used immunoSEQ multiplex PCR; TCRdb keeps in-frame clones, though not all of them. V and J calls and clone size are copied from that table; D and trimming were computed from the DNA. The sample has about 250,000 clones, 83% seen once. This chain links TRBV5-1 with TRBJ2-2; TRBD2 matches 9 bases. The source of this sequence is a man aged 35-49 years with active or convalescent COVID-19. The sequencing sample was made of peripheral blood. The CDR3 sequence: CASSLSGGPGELFF. For the CDR3, the DNA is TGCGCCAGCAGCTTGAGCGGGGGGCCCGGGGAGCTGTTTTTT.